This T cell receptor beta chain comes out of a study of cytomegalovirus exposure and HLA in healthy donors (dated by TCRdb to the late 2010s). Some background on the complete study: A later analysis indicated that the 95 to 150 validation repertoires were generated on the platform also employed for the roughly 720 repertoires of the first cohort. The aim of the study was to test whether cataloging public T cell receptors could identify signatures of past pathogen exposure. Along with the roughly 710-subject first cohort, a separate validation cohort of some 130 different subjects was used. High-throughput TCR immunosequencing, statistical association of individual TCRs with disease status, and machine learning were combined to predict cytomegalovirus infection status. General conclusions and limits of the study: In a later analysis, TCRs clustered in the first cohort were found to also tend to co-occur in the 100 to 150 validation repertoires, with approximately 95% of cluster scores above 0. Most TCR sequences were observed very rarely across donors, whereas some public TCRs were present in many individuals. In both the original and validation cohorts, the classifier was reported to diagnose cytomegalovirus status with high specificity and sensitivity. According to the authors, the approach could potentially be generalized to other disease states and immunological phenotypes. All 120 or so repertoires were used to score co-occurrence in the validation cohort in a later analysis, because that analysis had no HLA typing for the cohort. A few of the identified cytomegalovirus-associated TCR beta chains were confirmed in vitro to be specific for cytomegalovirus antigens. A total of around 150 TCR beta chains were listed by the study as associated with cytomegalovirus.

The CDR3 numbers 14 residues from cysteine through phenylalanine. The entry retains the CDR3 DNA only, 42 bases that are in frame from base 1. Relative to germline, V is missing 3 bases and J is missing 3 bases, with 2 bases of the junction outside any gene match. Per the germline V gene (reference sequence), GTSNPN is the CDR1 and SVGIG is the CDR2. As to this clone: Which antigen it targets is not known. No per-base quality is available; no much larger clone lies one base away.

Separate from the approximately 700-subject first cohort, the validation cohort of over 90 subjects was the group to which the donors belonged. Library preparation was by the immunoSEQ multiplex PCR assay. The authors' analysis ran thus. To diagnose cytomegalovirus status from the catalog of TCR beta chain sequences, a statistical classification framework was built. TCRdb stores this immuneACCESS table with in-frame sequences only. Part of the clones is absent; in the studies checked, under half of the shortfall reflects unresolved V genes, and no reason is known for the rest. The V and J calls and the clone size are those of that table, but D and trimming were determined from the DNA. The table for this sample lists about 140,000 clones; around four fifths of them were counted only once. The ten largest clones add up to just under 30% of the sample.

The clonotype was recovered from a man younger than 45 in good health and CMV-seropositive. Recombination connected TRBV30 to TRBJ1-5, with 10 bases in between that match TRBD1. The source material was PBMCs. The CDR3 is CAWRGQGNNQPQHF. The sequenced DNA: TGTGCCTGGAGGGGACAGGGGAACAATCAGCCCCAGCATTTT.